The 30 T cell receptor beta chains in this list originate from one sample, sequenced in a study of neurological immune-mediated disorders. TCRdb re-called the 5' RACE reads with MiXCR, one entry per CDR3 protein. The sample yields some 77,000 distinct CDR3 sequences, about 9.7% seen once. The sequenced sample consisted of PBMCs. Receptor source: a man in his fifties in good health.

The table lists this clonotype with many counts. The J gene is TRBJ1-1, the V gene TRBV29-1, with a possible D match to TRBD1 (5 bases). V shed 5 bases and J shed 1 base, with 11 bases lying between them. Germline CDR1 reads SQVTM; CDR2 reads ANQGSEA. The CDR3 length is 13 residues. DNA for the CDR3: TGCAGCGTTTGTCGGACACAGAACACTGAAGCTTTCTTT. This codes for CSVCRTQNTEAFF.

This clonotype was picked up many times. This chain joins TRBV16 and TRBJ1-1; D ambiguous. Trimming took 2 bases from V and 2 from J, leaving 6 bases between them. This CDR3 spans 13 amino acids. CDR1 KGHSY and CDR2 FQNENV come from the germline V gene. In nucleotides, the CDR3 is TGTGCCAGCAGCCAAACAACAAACACTGAAGCTTTCTTT. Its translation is CASSQTTNTEAFF. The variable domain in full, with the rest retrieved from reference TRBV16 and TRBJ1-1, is GEEVAQTPKHLVRGEGQKAKLYCAPIKGHSYVFWYQQVLKNEFKFLISFQNENVFDETGMPKERFSAKCLPNSPCSLEIQATKLEDSAVYFCASSQTTNTEAFFGQGTRLTVV.

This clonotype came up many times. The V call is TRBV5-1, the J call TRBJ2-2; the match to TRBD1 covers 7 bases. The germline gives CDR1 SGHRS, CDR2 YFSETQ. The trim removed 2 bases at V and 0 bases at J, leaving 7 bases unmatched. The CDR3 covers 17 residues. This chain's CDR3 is CASSLLPGGANTGELFF. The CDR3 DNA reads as TGCGCCAGCAGCTTACTACCAGGGGGTGCGAACACCGGGGAGCTGTTTTTT.

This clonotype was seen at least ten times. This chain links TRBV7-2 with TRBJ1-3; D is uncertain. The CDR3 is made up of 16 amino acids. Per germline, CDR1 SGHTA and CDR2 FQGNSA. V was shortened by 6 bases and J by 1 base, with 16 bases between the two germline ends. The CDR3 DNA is TGTGCCAGCAGTCCTAAACCGGCGTTTTCTGGAAACACCATATATTTT. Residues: CASSPKPAFSGNTIYF.

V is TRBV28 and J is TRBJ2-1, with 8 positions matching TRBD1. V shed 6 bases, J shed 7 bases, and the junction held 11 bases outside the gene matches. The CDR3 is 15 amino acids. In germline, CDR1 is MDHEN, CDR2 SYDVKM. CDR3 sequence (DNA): TGTGCCAGCAGAACCCAGGGGGCAGGGGGGAATGAGCAGTTCTTC. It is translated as CASRTQGAGGNEQFF. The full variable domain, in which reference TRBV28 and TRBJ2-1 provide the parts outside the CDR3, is DVKVTQSSRYLVKRTGEKVFLECVQDMDHENMFWYRQDPGLGLRLIYFSYDVKMKEKGDIPEGYSVSREKKERFSLILESASTNQTSMYLCASRTQGAGGNEQFFGPGTRLTVL.

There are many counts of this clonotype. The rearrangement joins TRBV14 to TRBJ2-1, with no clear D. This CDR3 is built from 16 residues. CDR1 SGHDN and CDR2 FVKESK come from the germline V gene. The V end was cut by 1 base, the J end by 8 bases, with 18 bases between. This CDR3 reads CASSQVGRRYAHEQFF. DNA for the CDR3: TGTGCCAGCAGCCAAGTGGGCAGGAGATATGCACATGAGCAGTTCTTC. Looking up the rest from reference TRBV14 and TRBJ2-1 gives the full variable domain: EAGVTQFPSHSVIEKGQTVTLRCDPISGHDNLYWYRRVMGKEIKFLLHFVKESKQDESGMPNNRFLAERTGGTYSTLKVQPAELEDSGVYFCASSQVGRRYAHEQFFGPGTRLTVL.

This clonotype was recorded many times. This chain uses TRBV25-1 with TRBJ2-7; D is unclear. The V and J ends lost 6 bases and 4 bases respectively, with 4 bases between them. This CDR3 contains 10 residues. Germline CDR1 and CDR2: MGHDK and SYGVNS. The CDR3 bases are TGTGCCAGCAGACTGTACGAGCAGTACTTC. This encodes CASRLYEQYF.

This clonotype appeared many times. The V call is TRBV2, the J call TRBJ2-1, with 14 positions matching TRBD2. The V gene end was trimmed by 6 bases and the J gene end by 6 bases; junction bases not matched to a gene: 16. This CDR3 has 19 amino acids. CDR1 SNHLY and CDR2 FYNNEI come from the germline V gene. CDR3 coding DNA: TGTGCCAGCAGGGACCCGGGACTAGCGGGAGTTGAGGTTAGCAATGAGCAGTTCTTC. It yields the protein CASRDPGLAGVEVSNEQFF. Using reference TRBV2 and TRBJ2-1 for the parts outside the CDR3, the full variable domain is EPEVTQTPSHQVTQMGQEVILRCVPISNHLYFYWYRQILGQKVEFLVSFYNNEISEKSEIFDDQFSVERPDGSNFTLKIRSTKLEDSAMYFCASRDPGLAGVEVSNEQFFGPGTRLTVL.

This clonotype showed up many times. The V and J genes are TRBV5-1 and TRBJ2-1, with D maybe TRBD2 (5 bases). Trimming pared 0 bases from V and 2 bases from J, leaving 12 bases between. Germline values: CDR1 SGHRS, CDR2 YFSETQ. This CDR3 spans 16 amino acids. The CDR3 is CASSLERSVTYNEQFF. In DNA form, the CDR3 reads TGCGCCAGCAGCTTGGAGCGGTCAGTGACCTACAATGAGCAGTTCTTC.

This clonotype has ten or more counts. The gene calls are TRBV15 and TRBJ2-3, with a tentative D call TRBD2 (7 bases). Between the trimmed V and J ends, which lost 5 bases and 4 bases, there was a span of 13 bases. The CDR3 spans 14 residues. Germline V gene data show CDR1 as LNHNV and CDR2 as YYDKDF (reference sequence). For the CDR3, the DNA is TGTGCCACCAGCCCTAGAGGGGGGGCAGATACGCAGTATTTT. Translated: CATSPRGGADTQYF.

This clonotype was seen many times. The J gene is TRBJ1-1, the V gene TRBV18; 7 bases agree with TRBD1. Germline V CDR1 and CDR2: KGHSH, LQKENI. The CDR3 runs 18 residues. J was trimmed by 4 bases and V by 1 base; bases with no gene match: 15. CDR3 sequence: CASSPLLFRQGGGTEAFF. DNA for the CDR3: TGTGCCAGCTCACCACTCCTCTTCCGACAGGGAGGTGGCACTGAAGCTTTCTTT.

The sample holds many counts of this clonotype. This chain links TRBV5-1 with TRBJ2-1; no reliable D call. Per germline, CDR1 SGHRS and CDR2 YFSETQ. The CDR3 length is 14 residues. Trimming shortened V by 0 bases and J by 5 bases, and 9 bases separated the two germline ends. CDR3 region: CASSLVTLNNEQFF. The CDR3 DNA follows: TGCGCCAGCAGCTTGGTTACCCTAAACAATGAGCAGTTCTTC.

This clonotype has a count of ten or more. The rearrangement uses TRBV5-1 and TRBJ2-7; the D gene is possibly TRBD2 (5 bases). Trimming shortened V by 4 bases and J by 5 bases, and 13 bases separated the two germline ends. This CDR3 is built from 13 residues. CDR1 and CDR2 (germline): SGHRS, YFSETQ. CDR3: CASSLLLGDEQYF. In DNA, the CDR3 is TGCGCCAGCAGCCTACTCCTCGGGGACGAGCAGTACTTC.

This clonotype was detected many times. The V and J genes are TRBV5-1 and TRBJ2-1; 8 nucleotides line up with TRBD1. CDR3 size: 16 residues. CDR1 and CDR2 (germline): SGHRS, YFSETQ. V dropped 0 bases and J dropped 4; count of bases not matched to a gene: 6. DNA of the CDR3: TGCGCCAGCAGCTTGGTTCTCGGACAGGGTTACAATGAGCAGTTCTTC. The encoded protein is CASSLVLGQGYNEQFF.

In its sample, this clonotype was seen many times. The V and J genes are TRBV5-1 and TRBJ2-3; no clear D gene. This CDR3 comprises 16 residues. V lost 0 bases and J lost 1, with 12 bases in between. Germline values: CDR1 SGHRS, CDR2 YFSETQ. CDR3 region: CASSLANSGGTDTQYF. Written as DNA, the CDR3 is TGCGCCAGCAGCTTGGCTAACAGTGGGGGCACAGATACGCAGTATTTT.

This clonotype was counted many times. This CDR3 is CASSLGSGETQYF. CDR3 DNA sequence: TGCGCCAGCAGCTTGGGCTCGGGGGAGACCCAGTACTTC. The rearrangement joins TRBV5-1 to TRBJ2-5; maybe TRBD2 (5 bases). This CDR3 has 13 residues. V lost 0 bases to trimming and J lost 5 bases, with 8 bases between them. The germline V gene encodes CDR1 SGHRS and CDR2 YFSETQ.

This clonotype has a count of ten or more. CDR3 nucleotide sequence: TGTGCCAGCAGCCAAGCTTTGGGTCTTAGCGACTATGGCTACACCTTC. Its translation is CASSQALGLSDYGYTF. This chain uses TRBV3-1 with TRBJ1-2; D gene uncertain. This CDR3 comprises 16 residues. The germline V and J ends were trimmed by 1 base and 3 bases, with 15 bases remaining between them. Germline CDR1 reads LGHDT; CDR2 reads YNNKEL (reference sequence).

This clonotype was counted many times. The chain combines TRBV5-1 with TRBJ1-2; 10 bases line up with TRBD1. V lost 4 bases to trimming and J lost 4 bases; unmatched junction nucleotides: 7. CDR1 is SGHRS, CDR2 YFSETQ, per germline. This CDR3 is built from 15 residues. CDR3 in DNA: TGCGCCAGCAGCCTAGGACAGGGGGAGAGCTATGGCTACACCTTC. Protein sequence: CASSLGQGESYGYTF. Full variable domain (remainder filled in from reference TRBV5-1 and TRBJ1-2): KAGVTQTPRYLIKTRGQQVTLSCSPISGHRSVSWYQQTPGQGLQFLFEYFSETQRNKGNFPGRFSGRQFSNSRSEMNVSTLELGDSALYLCASSLGQGESYGYTFGSGTRLTVV.

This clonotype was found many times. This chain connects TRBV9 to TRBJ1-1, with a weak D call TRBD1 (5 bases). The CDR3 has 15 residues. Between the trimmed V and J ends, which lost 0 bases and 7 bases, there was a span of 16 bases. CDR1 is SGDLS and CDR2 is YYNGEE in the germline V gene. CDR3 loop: CASSVDRGRESEAFF. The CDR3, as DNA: TGTGCCAGCAGCGTAGACCGGGGCCGGGAGAGTGAAGCTTTCTTT. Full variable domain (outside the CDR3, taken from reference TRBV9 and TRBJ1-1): DSGVTQTPKHLITATGQRVTLRCSPRSGDLSVYWYQQSLDQGLQFLIQYYNGEERAKGNILERFSAQQFPDLHSELNLSSLELGDSALYFCASSVDRGRESEAFFGQGTRLTVV.

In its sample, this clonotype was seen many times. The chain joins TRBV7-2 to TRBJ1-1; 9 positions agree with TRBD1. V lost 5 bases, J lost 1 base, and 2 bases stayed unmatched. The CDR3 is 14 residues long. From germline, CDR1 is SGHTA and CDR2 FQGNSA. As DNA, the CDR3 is TGTGCCAGCAGCCCGGGACAGGGGAACACTGAAGCTTTCTTT. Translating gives CASSPGQGNTEAFF.

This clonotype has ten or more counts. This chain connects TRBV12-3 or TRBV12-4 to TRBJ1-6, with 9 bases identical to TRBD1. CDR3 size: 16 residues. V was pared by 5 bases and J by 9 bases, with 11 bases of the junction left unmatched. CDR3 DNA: TGTGCCAGCAGTCCGGGACAGGGATTTTTGAGTTCACCCCTCCACTTT. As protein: CASSPGQGFLSSPLHF.

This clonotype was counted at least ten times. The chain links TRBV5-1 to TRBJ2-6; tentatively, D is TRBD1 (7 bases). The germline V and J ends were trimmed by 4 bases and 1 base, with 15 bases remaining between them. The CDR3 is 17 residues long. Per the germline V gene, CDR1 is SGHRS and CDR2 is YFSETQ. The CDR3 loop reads CASSGRDSRSGANVLTF. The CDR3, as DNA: TGCGCCAGCAGCGGGCGGGACAGTCGTTCTGGGGCCAACGTCCTGACTTTC.

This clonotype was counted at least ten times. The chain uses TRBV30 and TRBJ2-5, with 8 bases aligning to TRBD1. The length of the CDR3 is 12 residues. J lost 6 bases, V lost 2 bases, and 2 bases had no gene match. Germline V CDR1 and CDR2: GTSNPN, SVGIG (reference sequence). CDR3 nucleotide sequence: TGTGCCTGGAGTCGGGACAGGAAGACCCAGTACTTC. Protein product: CAWSRDRKTQYF.

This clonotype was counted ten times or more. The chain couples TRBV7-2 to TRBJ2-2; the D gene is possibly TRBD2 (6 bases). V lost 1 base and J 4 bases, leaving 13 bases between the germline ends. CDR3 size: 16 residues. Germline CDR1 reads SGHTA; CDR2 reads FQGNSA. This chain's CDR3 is CASSLGISGGTGELFF. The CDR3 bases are TGTGCCAGCAGCTTAGGGATTAGCGGAGGCACCGGGGAGCTGTTTTTT.

CDR3: CSASLGDTPRVYTDTQYF. The CDR3 DNA follows: TGCAGTGCTAGCCTTGGGGACACACCTCGAGTTTACACAGATACGCAGTATTTT. This rearrangement joins TRBV20-1 to TRBJ2-3; a weak D match, TRBD1 (6 bases). Germline lookup yields CDR1 DFQATT and CDR2 SNEGSKA (reference sequence). This CDR3 has 18 amino acids. Trimming took off 3 bases at V and 2 bases at J, with 24 bases between the two ends.

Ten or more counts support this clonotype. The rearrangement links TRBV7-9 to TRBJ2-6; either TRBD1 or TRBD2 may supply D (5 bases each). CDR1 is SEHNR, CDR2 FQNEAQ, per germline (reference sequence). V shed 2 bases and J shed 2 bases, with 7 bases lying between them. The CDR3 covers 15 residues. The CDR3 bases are TGTGCCAGCAGCTTACGGGGCGCTGGGGCCAACGTCCTGACTTTC. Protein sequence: CASSLRGAGANVLTF. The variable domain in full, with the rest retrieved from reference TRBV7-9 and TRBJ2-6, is DTGVSQNPRHKITKRGQNVTFRCDPISEHNRLYWYRQTLGQGPEFLTYFQNEAQLEKSRLLSDRFSAERPKGSFSTLEIQRTEQGDSAMYLCASSLRGAGANVLTFGAGSRLTVL.

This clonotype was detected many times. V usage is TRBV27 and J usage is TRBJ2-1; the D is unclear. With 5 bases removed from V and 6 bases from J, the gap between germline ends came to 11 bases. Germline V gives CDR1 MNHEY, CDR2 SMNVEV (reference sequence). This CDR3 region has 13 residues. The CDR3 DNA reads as TGTGCCAGCAGTCCAGTCCCATTCAATGAGCAGTTCTTC. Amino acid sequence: CASSPVPFNEQFF.

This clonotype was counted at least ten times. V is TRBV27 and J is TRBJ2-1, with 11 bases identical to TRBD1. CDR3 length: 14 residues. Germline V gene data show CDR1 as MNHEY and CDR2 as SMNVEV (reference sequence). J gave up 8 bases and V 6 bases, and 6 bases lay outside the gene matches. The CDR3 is CASSHGQGADEQFF. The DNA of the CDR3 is TGTGCCAGCAGCCACGGACAGGGGGCAGATGAGCAGTTCTTC.

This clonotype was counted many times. The CDR3 nucleotides are TGCAGCGTTCCAAGCGGGAGCGGGGAGACCCAGTACTTC. It translates to CSVPSGSGETQYF. This chain connects TRBV29-1 to TRBJ2-5; 8 bases are shared with TRBD2. V lost 5 bases and J lost 5; bases outside the gene matches: 7. CDR1 and CDR2 (germline): SQVTM, ANQGSEA. The CDR3 totals 13 residues.

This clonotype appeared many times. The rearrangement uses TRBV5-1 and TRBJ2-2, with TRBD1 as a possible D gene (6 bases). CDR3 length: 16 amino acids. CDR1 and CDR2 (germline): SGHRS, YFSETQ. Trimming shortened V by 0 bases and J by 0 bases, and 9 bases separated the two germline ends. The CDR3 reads CASSLAAGANTGELFF. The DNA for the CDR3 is TGCGCCAGCAGCTTGGCGGCAGGGGCGAACACCGGGGAGCTGTTTTTT.